Following are 21 T cell receptor beta chains from one sample sequenced in a study of shared clonotypes between healthy human individuals. Sequenced by immunoSEQ multiplex PCR; TCRdb stores in-frame clones only, minus some. The sample holds about 680,000 clones, 92% seen once. Terminally differentiated effector memory CD45RA+ cells were excluded by CCR7 positive selection of CD45RO-negative cells. The specimen sequenced was naive CD8+ T cells sorted from blood. These receptors were obtained from a man younger than 45 in good health.

This clone was found once. The gene calls are TRBV27 and TRBJ2-7, with 10 bases matching TRBD1. This CDR3 comprises 15 residues. V was clipped by 7 bases and J by 6 bases; unmatched bases: 12. CDR1 is MNHEY, CDR2 SMNVEV, per germline (reference sequence). The CDR3 DNA sequence: TGTGCCAGCACTCGCGGACAGGGGGGCTATTTCGAGCAGTACTTC. This codes for CASTRGQGGYFEQYF.

V usage is TRBV6-1 and J usage is TRBJ1-5; D is ambiguous. Trimming shortened V by 3 bases and J by 7 bases, and 10 bases separated the two germline ends. Looked up from germline, CDR1 is MNHNS and CDR2 is SASEGT. The CDR3 runs 13 residues. CDR3 protein: CASSDTLSQPQHF. The DNA of the CDR3 is TGTGCCAGCAGTGATACACTCTCACAGCCCCAGCATTTT.

This clone was found once. This chain joins TRBV28 and TRBJ1-1; 11 bases agree with TRBD1. CDR1 and CDR2 from the germline V gene are MDHEN and SYDVKM. V trimming: 6 bases; J trimming: 3 bases; junction bases outside the gene matches: 9. CDR3 length equals 16 residues. CDR3 loop: CASRTGQGGLDTEAFF. CDR3 in DNA: TGTGCCAGCAGAACGGGACAGGGGGGTTTGGACACTGAAGCTTTCTTT.

A single count supports this clone. The rearrangement joins TRBV5-1 to TRBJ1-1; 7 positions agree with TRBD1. CDR3 length: 12 residues. The V gene end was trimmed by 5 bases and the J gene end by 7 bases; junction bases not matched to a gene: 5. The germline V gene encodes CDR1 SGHRS and CDR2 YFSETQ. In nucleotides, the CDR3 is TGCGCCAGCAGTTGGACAGGACGTGAAGCTTTCTTT. Translating it yields CASSWTGREAFF. Filled out from reference TRBV5-1 and TRBJ1-1, the complete variable domain reads KAGVTQTPRYLIKTRGQQVTLSCSPISGHRSVSWYQQTPGQGLQFLFEYFSETQRNKGNFPGRFSGRQFSNSRSEMNVSTLELGDSALYLCASSWTGREAFFGQGTRLTVV.

The V and J genes are TRBV7-9 and TRBJ2-1; no definite D call. Trimming pared 1 base from V and 12 bases from J, leaving 13 bases between. Germline-derived CDR1 and CDR2 are SEHNR and FQNEAQ (reference sequence). CDR3 length: 13 amino acids. CDR3 nucleotide sequence: TGTGCCAGCAGCTTAGACGGATCGGTGAGGCAGTTCTTC. As protein: CASSLDGSVRQFF.

V and J are TRBV9 and TRBJ2-2; a weak D match, TRBD1 (5 bases). Trimming shortened V by 0 bases and J by 7 bases, and 16 bases separated the two germline ends. The CDR3 totals 16 residues. CDR1 is SGDLS and CDR2 is YYNGEE in the germline V gene. The CDR3 region is CASSVARTTAYGELFF. CDR3 bases: TGTGCCAGCAGCGTAGCCAGGACAACCGCATACGGGGAGCTGTTTTTT.

V and J are TRBV7-6 and TRBJ2-1; 7 nucleotides line up with TRBD2. The V gene end was trimmed by 3 bases and the J gene end by 1 base; junction bases not matched to a gene: 12. The CDR3 has 18 amino acids. The V gene's germline CDR1 is SGHVS and CDR2 FNYEAQ. The CDR3 coding sequence is TGTGCCAGCAGCTTTTCCGGGGACTACCCGAGGTCCTACAATGAGCAGTTCTTC. Amino acid sequence: CASSFSGDYPRSYNEQFF.

The chain carries TRBV6-1 and TRBJ2-7, with a tentative D call TRBD1 (6 bases). The V gene's germline CDR1 is MNHNS and CDR2 SASEGT. The V and J ends lost 2 bases and 5 bases respectively, with 13 bases between them. The CDR3 runs to 14 residues. This chain's CDR3 is CASSELQGVHEQYF. Written as DNA, the CDR3 is TGTGCCAGCAGTGAATTACAGGGCGTCCACGAGCAGTACTTC.

The chain couples TRBV30 to TRBJ2-7; 12 bases agree with TRBD1. Trimming at V came to 1 base and at J to 5 bases, leaving 3 bases not matched to a gene. CDR1 and CDR2 (germline): GTSNPN, SVGIG (reference sequence). This CDR3 is built from 14 residues. Here the CDR3 DNA reads TGTGCCTGGAGTGCGGGACAGGGGGCTGACGAGCAGTACTTC. The encoded protein is CAWSAGQGADEQYF.

The J gene is TRBJ2-1, the V gene TRBV6-5, with D perhaps assigned TRBD1 or TRBD2 (5 bases each). This CDR3 has 15 residues. Trimming took off 6 bases at V and 4 bases at J, with 16 bases between the two ends. From germline, CDR1 is MNHEY and CDR2 SVGAGI. The DNA of the CDR3 is TGTGCCAGCAGCACCGGGACCACCCTGTACAATGAGCAGTTCTTC. Encoded protein: CASSTGTTLYNEQFF.

The chain has TRBV9 and TRBJ2-1, with D tentatively TRBD2 (5 bases). Deletions cut 1 base from V and 3 bases from J, with 11 bases between. Germline CDR1 and CDR2: SGDLS and YYNGEE. The CDR3 loop spans 15 amino acids. The CDR3 region has the DNA TGTGCCAGCAGCGTAAGTTCGGGGATCTACAATGAGCAGTTCTTC. Residues: CASSVSSGIYNEQFF.

The chain couples TRBV5-6 to TRBJ2-3; D gene uncertain. In germline, CDR1 is SGHDT, CDR2 YYEEEE. The CDR3 has 13 residues. V was clipped by 4 bases and J by 2 bases, with 8 bases between them. CDR3 nucleotide sequence: TGTGCCAGCAGCATAGGAGTCACAGATACGCAGTATTTT. It yields the protein CASSIGVTDTQYF.

V and J are TRBV5-6 and TRBJ2-7; D uncertain. This CDR3 has 13 residues. V lost 0 bases and J 5 bases, leaving 9 bases between the germline ends. Germline CDR1 SGHDT, CDR2 YYEEEE. DNA for the CDR3: TGTGCCAGCAGCTTGGACGTCTGGAACGAGCAGTACTTC. As protein: CASSLDVWNEQYF.

The J gene is TRBJ2-1, the V gene TRBV15, with 7 bases matching TRBD1. This CDR3 contains 14 residues. V shed 2 bases and J 5 bases; nucleotides not matched to a gene: 3. Germline-derived CDR1 and CDR2 are LNHNV and YYDKDF (reference sequence). The CDR3 here is CATSRPGTDNEQFF. CDR3 DNA: TGTGCCACCAGCAGACCTGGGACAGACAATGAGCAGTTCTTC.

This clone was seen a single time. CDR3 sequence: CSAGQGQGAVNTEAFF. CDR3 DNA: TGCAGCGCTGGCCAGGGACAGGGGGCCGTGAACACTGAAGCTTTCTTT. The genes are TRBV29-1 and TRBJ1-1; 12 bases fit TRBD1. The CDR3 totals 16 residues. Unmatched junction bases numbered 9, after V lost 7 bases and J lost 0 bases. Germline CDR1 is SQVTM and CDR2 is ANQGSEA.

Only a few counts were recorded for this clone. The rearrangement uses TRBV2 and TRBJ2-5; TRBD2 aligns across 8 bases. The CDR3 totals 14 residues. V lost 3 bases and J lost 4; bases outside the gene matches: 4. CDR1 and CDR2 (germline): SNHLY, FYNNEI. Written as DNA, the CDR3 is TGTGCCAGCAGTGATGGGGGACTAGGAGAGACCCAGTACTTC. It codes for CASSDGGLGETQYF.

The rearrangement joins TRBV29-1 to TRBJ2-3, with TRBD2 identical over 9 bases. The CDR3 is 15 residues long. The junction had 12 bases not matched to a gene; V was cut back by 6 bases and J by 5 bases. The germline V gene has CDR1 SQVTM and CDR2 ANQGSEA. CDR3 DNA sequence: TGCAGCGTAACCGGGACTAGCAATCCCGAAGATACGCAGTATTTT. It translates to CSVTGTSNPEDTQYF.

This chain connects TRBV28 to TRBJ1-2, with 12 positions matching TRBD1. The J segment lost 4 bases and the V segment lost 7 bases, leaving 16 bases of the junction unmatched. Germline CDR1 and CDR2: MDHEN and SYDVKM. CDR3 length equals 18 residues. CDR3 bases: TGTGCCAGCAACCTAGAAACCGGGACAGGGGGCACCGGCTATGGCTACACCTTC. Translated: CASNLETGTGGTGYGYTF.

Only a few counts were recorded for this clone. The V and J genes are TRBV4-2 and TRBJ2-2; TRBD1 matches 8 bases. The CDR3 sequence is 14 residues long. In germline, CDR1 is LGHNA, CDR2 YNFKEQ. J gave up 6 bases and V 3 bases, and 3 bases lay outside the gene matches. CDR3 coding DNA: TGTGCCAGCAGCCAGGACAGGGAGGCCGGGGAGCTGTTTTTT. It codes for CASSQDREAGELFF.

This sequence joins TRBV7-2 and TRBJ2-7, with no clear D. CDR3 size: 12 residues. Germline V gene sequence: CDR1 SGHTA, CDR2 FQGNSA. The V gene lost 5 bases and the J gene lost 2 bases, with 7 bases spanning the gap. The CDR3 is CASSPNPYEQYF. CDR3 nucleotides: TGTGCCAGCAGCCCGAACCCCTACGAGCAGTACTTC. The full variable domain, rest sourced from reference TRBV7-2 and TRBJ2-7, is GAGVSQSPSNKVTEKGKDVELRCDPISGHTALYWYRQSLGQGLEFLIYFQGNSAPDKSGLPSDRFSAERTGGSVSTLTIQRTQQEDSAVYLCASSPNPYEQYFGPGTRLTVT.

This sequence joins TRBV29-1 and TRBJ2-7; D gene uncertain. The CDR3 consists of 14 residues. Germline V gene data show CDR1 as SQVTM and CDR2 as ANQGSEA. The germline V and J ends were trimmed by 2 bases and 0 bases, with 11 bases remaining between them. CDR3 sequence: CSVETGLSSYEQYF. CDR3 nucleotides: TGCAGCGTTGAAACCGGGTTGAGCTCCTACGAGCAGTACTTC.